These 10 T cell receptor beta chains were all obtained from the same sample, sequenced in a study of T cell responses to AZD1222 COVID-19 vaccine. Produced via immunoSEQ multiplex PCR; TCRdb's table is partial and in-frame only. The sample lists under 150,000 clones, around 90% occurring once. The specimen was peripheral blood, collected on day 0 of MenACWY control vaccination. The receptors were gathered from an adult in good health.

CDR3 amino acids: CASSSYRGSEQYF. The DNA of the CDR3 is TGCGCCAGCAGCTCTTACAGGGGCAGCGAGCAGTACTTC. The chain carries TRBV5-1 and TRBJ2-7; TRBD1 aligns across 7 bases. Germline trimming cut 3 bases from V and 6 bases from J; bases unmatched to any gene: 6. The CDR3 has 13 amino acids. Germline V gene lookup returns CDR1 SGHRS and CDR2 YFSETQ.

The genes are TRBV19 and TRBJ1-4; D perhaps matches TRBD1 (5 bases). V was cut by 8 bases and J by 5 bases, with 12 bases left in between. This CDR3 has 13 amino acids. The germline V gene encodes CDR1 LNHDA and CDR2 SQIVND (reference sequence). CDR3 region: CASQSRTNEKLFF. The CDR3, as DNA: TGTGCCAGTCAGTCGCGGACAAATGAAAAACTGTTTTTT.

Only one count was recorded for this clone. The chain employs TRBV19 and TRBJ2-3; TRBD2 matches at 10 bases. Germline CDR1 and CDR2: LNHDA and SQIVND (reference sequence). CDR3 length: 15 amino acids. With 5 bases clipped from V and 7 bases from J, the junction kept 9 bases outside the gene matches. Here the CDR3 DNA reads TGTGCCAGTAGTTCTAGCGGGAGTGTGTTGCATACGCAGTATTTT. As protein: CASSSSGSVLHTQYF.

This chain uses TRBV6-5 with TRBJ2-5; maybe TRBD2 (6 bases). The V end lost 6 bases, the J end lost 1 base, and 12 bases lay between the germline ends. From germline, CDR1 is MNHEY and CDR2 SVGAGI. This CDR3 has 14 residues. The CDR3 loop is CASSLREFQETQYF. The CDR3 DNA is TGTGCCAGCAGCCTCCGGGAGTTCCAAGAGACCCAGTACTTC.

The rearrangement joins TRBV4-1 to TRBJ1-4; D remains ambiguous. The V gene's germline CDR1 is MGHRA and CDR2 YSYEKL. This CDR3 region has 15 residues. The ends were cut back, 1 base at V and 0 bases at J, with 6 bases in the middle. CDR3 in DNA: TGCGCCAGCAGCCAAGGGTATGCAACTAATGAAAAACTGTTTTTT. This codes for CASSQGYATNEKLFF.

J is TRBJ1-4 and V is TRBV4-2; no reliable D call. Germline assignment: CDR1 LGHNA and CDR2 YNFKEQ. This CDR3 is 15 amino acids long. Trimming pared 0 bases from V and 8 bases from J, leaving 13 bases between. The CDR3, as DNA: TGTGCCAGCAGCCAAGATGTGCATGCCAGCGAAAAACTGTTTTTT. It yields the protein CASSQDVHASEKLFF.

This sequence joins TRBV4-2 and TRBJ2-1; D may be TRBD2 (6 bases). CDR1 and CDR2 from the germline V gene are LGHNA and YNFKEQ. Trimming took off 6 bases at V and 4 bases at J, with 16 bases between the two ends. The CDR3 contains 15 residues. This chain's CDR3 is CASSWARDSYNEQFF. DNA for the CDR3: TGTGCCAGCAGTTGGGCCCGGGACTCTTACAATGAGCAGTTCTTC.

CDR3 region: CASSSLWSCEQVCPYEQYF. The CDR3 DNA reads as TGTGCCAGCAGTTCCCTCTGGAGTTGTGAGCAGGTTTGCCCCTACGAGCAGTACTTC. J is TRBJ2-7 and V is TRBV27; D unresolved. Trimming cost V 4 bases and J 2 bases, with 27 bases left between them. This CDR3 has 19 residues. Germline assignment: CDR1 MNHEY and CDR2 SMNVEV (reference sequence).

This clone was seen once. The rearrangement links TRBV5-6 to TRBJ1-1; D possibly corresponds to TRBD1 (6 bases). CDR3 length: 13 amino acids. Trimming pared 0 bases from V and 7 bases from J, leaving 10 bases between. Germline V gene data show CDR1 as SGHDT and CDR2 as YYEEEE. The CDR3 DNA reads TGTGCCAGCAGCTTGGGCGGGGGCGATGAAGCTTTCTTT. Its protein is CASSLGGGDEAFF.

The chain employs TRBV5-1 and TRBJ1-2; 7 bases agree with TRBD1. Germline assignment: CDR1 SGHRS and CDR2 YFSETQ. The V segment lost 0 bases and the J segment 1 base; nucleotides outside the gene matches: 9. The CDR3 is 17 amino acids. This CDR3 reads CASSLEAGGILNYGYTF. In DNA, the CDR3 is TGCGCCAGCAGCTTGGAGGCAGGGGGAATACTTAACTATGGCTACACCTTC.